Sequencing of this T cell receptor (beta chain) was carried out in a study of blood T cell repertoires in COVID-19 (dated by TCRdb to about 2020). A note on the overall study: Samples covering the acute and convalescent phases of COVID-19 were provided by collaborators in the United States, Italy and Spain. The repertoires were released in a freely available public database meant as a resource for research on the immune response to SARS-CoV-2. The sample metadata nearly always contained a de-identified subject ID, COVID-19 status, age in years and sex. The prospective study material was composed of cDNA or gDNA derived from T cells, B-cell-depleted T cells, or PBMCs. Deeply sampled blood TCRbeta repertoires from subjects exposed to, actively infected with, or recovered from COVID-19 were included in the dataset. The samples were drawn from two sources: the first 160 participants of the ongoing ImmuneRACE study, and some 1,300 subjects contributed by 6 global collaborators. HLA class I and class II types, where available, came from metadata supplied by the sample provider rather than from assay-based typing.

TCRbeta CDR3 regions were amplified from genomic DNA by means of the immunoSEQ Assay, a bias-controlled multiplex PCR. The study's own analysis went as follows. Within the assay, amplification of reference gene primers was used to estimate how many nucleated cells each sample contained. To quantify the absolute abundance of each unique TCRbeta CDR3 rearrangement, sequence reads were collapsed and filtered. Productive Simpson clonality was computed per sample as the square root of Simpson's diversity index over productive rearrangements. The immuneACCESS repertoire file appears here via TCRdb, limited to in-frame rearrangements. These files lack a portion of the clones; in checked studies, under half of the deficit traces to unresolved V genes, and the cause of the others is not known. V, J and clone size reflect that table, while D and trimming were determined from the DNA. This sample is represented by around 340,000 clones; around 88% of them were singletons. The ten largest clonotypes hold 7% to 7.5% of the sample.

What the study reported, not specific to this receptor: Clinical and demographic metadata were provided uncurated, with the amount varying by source and participant.

Concerning this clone itself: No cognate antigen has been identified for it. The record has no base qualities; no much larger clone is one base away.

One collaborating source in Seattle enrolled patients during active infection and followed them longitudinally through the course of disease. Whole blood was collected in K2EDTA tubes by collaborating institutions according to the institutions' own protocols. Collaborator samples were shipped for TCRbeta analysis as frozen whole blood, isolated PBMCs, or DNA extracted from either sample type. The germline V end is reduced by 7 bases and the J end by 8 bases; junction bases left unmatched: 6. Its CDR3 holds 14 amino acids, cysteine through phenylalanine. The CDR3 DNA has 42 bases and is translated from base 1. CDR1 and CDR2 are read off the germline V gene as SGHTA and FQGTGA.

The sequence is built from TRBV7-3 and TRBJ2-1, with 12 junctional bases fitting TRBD1. The sample comprised peripheral blood. The source is a woman aged 60 to 75 with COVID-19, enrolled during active disease. The CDR3 amino acid sequence is: CASKLGTGGDEQFF. At the DNA level, the sequence is TGTGCCAGCAAACTCGGGACAGGGGGCGATGAGCAGTTCTTC.